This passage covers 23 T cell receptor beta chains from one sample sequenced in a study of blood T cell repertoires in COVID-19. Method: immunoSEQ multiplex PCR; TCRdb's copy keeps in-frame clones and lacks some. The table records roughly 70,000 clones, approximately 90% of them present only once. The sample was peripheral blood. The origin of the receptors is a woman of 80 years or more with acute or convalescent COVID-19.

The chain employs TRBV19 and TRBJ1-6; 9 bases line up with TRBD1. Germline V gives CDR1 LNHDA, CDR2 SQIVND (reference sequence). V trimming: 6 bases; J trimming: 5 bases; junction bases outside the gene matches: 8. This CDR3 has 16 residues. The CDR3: CASSIRGTGNNSPLHF. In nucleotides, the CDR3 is TGTGCCAGTAGCATACGAGGGACAGGGAATAATTCACCCCTCCACTTT.

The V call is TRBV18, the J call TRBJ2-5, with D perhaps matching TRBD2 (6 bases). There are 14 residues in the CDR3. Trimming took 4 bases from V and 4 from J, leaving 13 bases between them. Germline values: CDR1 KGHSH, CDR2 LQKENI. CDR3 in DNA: TGTGCCAGCTCACTCGGGACTGCCAGAGAGACCCAGTACTTC. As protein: CASSLGTARETQYF.

CDR3 protein: CASTDPGQGDEKLFF. Written as DNA, the CDR3 is TGTGCCAGTACTGATCCGGGACAGGGGGATGAAAAACTGTTTTTT. The chain combines TRBV19 with TRBJ1-4; TRBD1 matches at 11 bases. The CDR3 runs 15 residues. CDR1 LNHDA and CDR2 SQIVND come from the germline V gene (reference sequence). J gave up 6 bases and V 7 bases, and 7 bases lay outside the gene matches.

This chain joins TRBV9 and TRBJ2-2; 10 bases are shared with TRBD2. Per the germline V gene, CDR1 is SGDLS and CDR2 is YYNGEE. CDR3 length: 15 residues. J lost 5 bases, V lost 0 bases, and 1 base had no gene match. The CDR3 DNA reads TGTGCCAGCAGCGTAGAACTAGCGGGGACCGGGGAGCTGTTTTTT. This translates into CASSVELAGTGELFF.

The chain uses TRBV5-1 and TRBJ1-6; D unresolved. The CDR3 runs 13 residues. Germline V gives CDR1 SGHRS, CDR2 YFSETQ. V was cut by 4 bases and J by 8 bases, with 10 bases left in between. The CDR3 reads CASSPGSYSPLHF. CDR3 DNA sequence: TGCGCCAGCAGCCCCGGGTCGTATTCACCCCTCCACTTT.

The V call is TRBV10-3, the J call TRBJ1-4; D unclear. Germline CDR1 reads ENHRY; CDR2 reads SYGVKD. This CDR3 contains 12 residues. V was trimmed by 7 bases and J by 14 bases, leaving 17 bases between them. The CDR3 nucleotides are TGTGCCATCAATGCGGCAACCAGAGGGCTGTTTTTT. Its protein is CAINAATRGLFF.

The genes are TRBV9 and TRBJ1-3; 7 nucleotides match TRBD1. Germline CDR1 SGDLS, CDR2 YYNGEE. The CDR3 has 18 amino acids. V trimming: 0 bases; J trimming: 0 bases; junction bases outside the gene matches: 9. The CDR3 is CASSVGGATGSSGNTIYF. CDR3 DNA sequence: TGTGCCAGCAGCGTAGGAGGGGCGACAGGGAGCTCTGGAAACACCATATATTTT.

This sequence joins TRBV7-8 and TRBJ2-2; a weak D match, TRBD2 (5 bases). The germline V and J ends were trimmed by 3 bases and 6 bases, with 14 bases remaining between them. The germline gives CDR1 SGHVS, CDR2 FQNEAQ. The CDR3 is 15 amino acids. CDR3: CASSLLEGAAGELFF. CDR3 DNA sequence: TGTGCCAGCAGCTTGCTTGAAGGAGCGGCCGGGGAGCTGTTTTTT.

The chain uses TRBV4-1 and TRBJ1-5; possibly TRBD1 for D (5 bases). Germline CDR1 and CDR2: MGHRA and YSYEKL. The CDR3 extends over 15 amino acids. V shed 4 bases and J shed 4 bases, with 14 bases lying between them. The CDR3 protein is CASSLTDTLNQPQHF. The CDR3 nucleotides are TGCGCCAGCAGCCTTACGGACACGCTAAATCAGCCCCAGCATTTT.

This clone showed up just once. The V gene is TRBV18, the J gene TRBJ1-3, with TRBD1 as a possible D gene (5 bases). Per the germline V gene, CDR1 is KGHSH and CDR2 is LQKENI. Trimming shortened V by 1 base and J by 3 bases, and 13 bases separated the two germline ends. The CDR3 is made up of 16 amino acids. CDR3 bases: TGTGCCAGCTCACCACAGGGGATTGAGTTTGGAAACACCATATATTTT. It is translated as CASSPQGIEFGNTIYF.

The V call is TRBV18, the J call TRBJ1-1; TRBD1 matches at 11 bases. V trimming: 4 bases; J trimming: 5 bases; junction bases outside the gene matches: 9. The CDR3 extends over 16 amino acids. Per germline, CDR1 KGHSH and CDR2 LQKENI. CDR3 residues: CASSRDRGMSETEAFF. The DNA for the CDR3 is TGTGCCAGCTCACGGGACAGGGGGATGTCTGAGACTGAAGCTTTCTTT. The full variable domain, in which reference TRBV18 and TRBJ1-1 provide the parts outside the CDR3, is NAGVMQNPRHLVRRRGQEARLRCSPMKGHSHVYWYRQLPEEGLKFMVYLQKENIIDESGMPKERFSAEFPKEGPSILRIQQVVRGDSAAYFCASSRDRGMSETEAFFGQGTRLTVV.

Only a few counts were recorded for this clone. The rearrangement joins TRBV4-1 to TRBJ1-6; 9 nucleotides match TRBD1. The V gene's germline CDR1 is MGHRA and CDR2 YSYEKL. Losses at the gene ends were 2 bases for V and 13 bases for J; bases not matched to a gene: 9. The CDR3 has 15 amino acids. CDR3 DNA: TGCGCCAGCAGCCAAACCGGGACAGGGCGGTTTCCCCTCCACTTT. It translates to CASSQTGTGRFPLHF.

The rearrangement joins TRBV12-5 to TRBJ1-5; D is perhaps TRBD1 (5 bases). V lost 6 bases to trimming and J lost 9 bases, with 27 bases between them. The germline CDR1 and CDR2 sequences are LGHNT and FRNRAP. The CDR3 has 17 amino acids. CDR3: CASGPRGGYSERRPQHF. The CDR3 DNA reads TGTGCTAGTGGACCACGGGGGGGATACAGTGAGAGGAGGCCCCAGCATTTT.

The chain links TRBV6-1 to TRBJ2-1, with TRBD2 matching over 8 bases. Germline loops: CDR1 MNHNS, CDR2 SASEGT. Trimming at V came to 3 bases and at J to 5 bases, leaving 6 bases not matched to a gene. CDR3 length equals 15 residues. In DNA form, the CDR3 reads TGTGCCAGCAGTGAGTGGCTAGCGGGTAACAATGAGCAGTTCTTC. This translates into CASSEWLAGNNEQFF.

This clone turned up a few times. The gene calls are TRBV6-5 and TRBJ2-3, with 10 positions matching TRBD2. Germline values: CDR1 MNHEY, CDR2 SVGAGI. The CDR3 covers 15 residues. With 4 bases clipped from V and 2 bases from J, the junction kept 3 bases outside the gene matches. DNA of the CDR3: TGTGCCAGCAGTTTAGCGGGGGGTACCACAGATACGCAGTATTTT. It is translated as CASSLAGGTTDTQYF.

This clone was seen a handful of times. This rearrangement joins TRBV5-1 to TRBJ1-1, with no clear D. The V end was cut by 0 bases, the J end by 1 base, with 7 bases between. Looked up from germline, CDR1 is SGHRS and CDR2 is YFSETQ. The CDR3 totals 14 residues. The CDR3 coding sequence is TGCGCCAGCAGCTTGGTCGCGCAGAACACTGAAGCTTTCTTT. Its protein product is CASSLVAQNTEAFF. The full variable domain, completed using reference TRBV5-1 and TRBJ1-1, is KAGVTQTPRYLIKTRGQQVTLSCSPISGHRSVSWYQQTPGQGLQFLFEYFSETQRNKGNFPGRFSGRQFSNSRSEMNVSTLELGDSALYLCASSLVAQNTEAFFGQGTRLTVV.

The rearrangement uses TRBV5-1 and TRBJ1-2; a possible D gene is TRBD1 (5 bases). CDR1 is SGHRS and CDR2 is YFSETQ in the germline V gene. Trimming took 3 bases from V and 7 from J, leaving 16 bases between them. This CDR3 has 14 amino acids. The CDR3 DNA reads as TGCGCCAGCAGCTCACACAGGACCCAAGGTGGCTACACCTTC. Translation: CASSSHRTQGGYTF. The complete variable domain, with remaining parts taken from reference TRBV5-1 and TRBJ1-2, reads KAGVTQTPRYLIKTRGQQVTLSCSPISGHRSVSWYQQTPGQGLQFLFEYFSETQRNKGNFPGRFSGRQFSNSRSEMNVSTLELGDSALYLCASSSHRTQGGYTFGSGTRLTVV.

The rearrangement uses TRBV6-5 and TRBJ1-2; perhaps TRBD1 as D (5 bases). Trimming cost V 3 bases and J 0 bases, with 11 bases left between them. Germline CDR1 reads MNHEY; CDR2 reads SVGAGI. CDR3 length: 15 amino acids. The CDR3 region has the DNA TGTGCCAGCAGTTATACGACAGTCCCTAACTATGGCTACACCTTC. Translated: CASSYTTVPNYGYTF.

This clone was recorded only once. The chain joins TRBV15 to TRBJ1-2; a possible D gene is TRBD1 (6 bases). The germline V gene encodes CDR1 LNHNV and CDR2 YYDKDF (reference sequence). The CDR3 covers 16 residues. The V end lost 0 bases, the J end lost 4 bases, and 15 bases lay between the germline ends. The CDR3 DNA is TGTGCCACCAGCAGAGAAAAGGGAGCACAGGGCTATGGCTACACCTTC. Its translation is CATSREKGAQGYGYTF.

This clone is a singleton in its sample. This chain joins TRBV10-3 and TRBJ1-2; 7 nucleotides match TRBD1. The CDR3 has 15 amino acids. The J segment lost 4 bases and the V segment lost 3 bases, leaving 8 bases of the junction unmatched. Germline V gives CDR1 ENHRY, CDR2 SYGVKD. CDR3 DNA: TGTGCCATCAGTGAACCGGGACAGACGATCTATGGCTACACCTTC. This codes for CAISEPGQTIYGYTF.

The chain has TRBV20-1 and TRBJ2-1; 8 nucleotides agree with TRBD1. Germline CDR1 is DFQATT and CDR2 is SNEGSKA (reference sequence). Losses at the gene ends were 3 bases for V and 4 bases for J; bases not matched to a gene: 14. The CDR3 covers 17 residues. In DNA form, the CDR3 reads TGCAGTGCTAGTAGTCCCCTCCCCCGGACAGGGTACAATGAGCAGTTCTTC. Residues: CSASSPLPRTGYNEQFF.

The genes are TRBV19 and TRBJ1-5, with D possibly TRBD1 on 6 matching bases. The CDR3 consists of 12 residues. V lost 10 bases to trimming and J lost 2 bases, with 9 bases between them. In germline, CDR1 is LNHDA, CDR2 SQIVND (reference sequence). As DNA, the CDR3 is TGTGCCACCACAGGGCGCAATCAGCCCCAGCATTTT. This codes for CATTGRNQPQHF.

The CDR3 sequence is CASSLIRQETQYF. CDR3 nucleotide sequence: TGCGCCAGCAGCTTGATCCGTCAAGAGACCCAGTACTTC. J is TRBJ2-5 and V is TRBV5-1, with D unresolved. The CDR3 covers 13 residues. Trimming removed 1 base at V and 2 bases at J, with 6 bases between. The germline gives CDR1 SGHRS, CDR2 YFSETQ. The full variable domain, completed using reference TRBV5-1 and TRBJ2-5, is KAGVTQTPRYLIKTRGQQVTLSCSPISGHRSVSWYQQTPGQGLQFLFEYFSETQRNKGNFPGRFSGRQFSNSRSEMNVSTLELGDSALYLCASSLIRQETQYFGPGTRLLVL.